One and the same sample provided the 32 T cell receptor beta chains below, sequenced in a study of T cell clonotyping in hematopoietic cell transplantation. The repertoire was sequenced with immunoSEQ multiplex PCR; TCRdb's copy has only in-frame clones and lacks some. The data show roughly 40,000 clones, about 95% seen once. The source material was peripheral blood mononuclear cells. These receptors all stem from a woman aged 45 to 65 in good health. Some clones in this sample may be carry-over from other donors' samples.

The chain is built from TRBV10-1 and TRBJ2-6, with D perhaps matching TRBD2 (7 bases). The germline V and J ends were trimmed by 4 bases and 2 bases, with 21 bases remaining between them. The CDR3 spans 19 residues. Germline loops: CDR1 WNHNN, CDR2 SYGVQD (reference sequence). The CDR3 DNA is TGCGCCAGCAGTGGATCGCTAGGTTGGGGGGGCCCTGGGGCCAACGTCCTGACTTTC. Residues: CASSGSLGWGGPGANVLTF.

V and J are TRBV4-1 and TRBJ2-5; D may be TRBD1 or TRBD2 (5 bases each). The CDR3 is 17 amino acids. V lost 0 bases and J lost 2, with 16 bases in between. Germline V gene data show CDR1 as MGHRA and CDR2 as YSYEKL. This CDR3 is CASSQERDLRSQETQYF. For the CDR3, the DNA is TGCGCCAGCAGCCAAGAACGGGACCTTAGGTCACAAGAGACCCAGTACTTC.

The genes are TRBV7-2 and TRBJ1-2; D is unclear. The CDR3 sequence is 12 residues long. Germline CDR1 is SGHTA and CDR2 is FQGNSA. V shed 3 bases and J shed 5 bases, with 7 bases lying between them. CDR3 nucleotide sequence: TGTGCCAGCAGCTTCCCTGGGTATGGCTACACCTTC. This gives the protein CASSFPGYGYTF.

The J gene is TRBJ1-3, the V gene TRBV7-9, with D possibly TRBD1 on 5 matching bases. Trimming took off 4 bases at V and 4 bases at J, with 14 bases between the two ends. Germline CDR1 SEHNR, CDR2 FQNEAQ (reference sequence). This CDR3 is 15 amino acids long. CDR3 amino acids: CASSSPGGTGNTIYF. CDR3 coding DNA: TGTGCCAGCAGCTCCCCAGGAGGGACGGGAAACACCATATATTTT.

The J gene is TRBJ1-3, the V gene TRBV7-9; no clear D gene. Germline V gene lookup returns CDR1 SEHNR and CDR2 FQNEAQ (reference sequence). V lost 4 bases and J lost 7, with 8 bases in between. This CDR3 spans 12 amino acids. CDR3 nucleotides: TGTGCCAGCAGCTACACCGGGAACACCATATATTTT. Encoded protein: CASSYTGNTIYF.

This chain links TRBV5-1 with TRBJ1-4; possible D gene TRBD1, 5 bases. The CDR3 length is 16 residues. The germline V and J ends were trimmed by 2 bases and 2 bases, with 13 bases remaining between them. Germline CDR1 is SGHRS and CDR2 is YFSETQ. The CDR3 DNA reads TGCGCCAGCAGCTTCGGGTCCGGGGCCACTAATGAAAAACTGTTTTTT. Translating it yields CASSFGSGATNEKLFF.

Written as DNA, the CDR3 is TGTGCCAGCAGTGACGTTGGGTTTAATTCACCCCTCCACTTT. It encodes CASSDVGFNSPLHF. The chain employs TRBV2 and TRBJ1-6; D is undetermined. Trimming stripped 3 bases from V and 6 bases from J, with 9 bases between. CDR3 length: 14 amino acids. Germline CDR1 reads SNHLY; CDR2 reads FYNNEI. The variable domain in full, completed from reference TRBV2 and TRBJ1-6, reads EPEVTQTPSHQVTQMGQEVILRCVPISNHLYFYWYRQILGQKVEFLVSFYNNEISEKSEIFDDQFSVERPDGSNFTLKIRSTKLEDSAMYFCASSDVGFNSPLHFGNGTRLTVT.

The chain employs TRBV5-8 and TRBJ1-4; possibly TRBD1 for D (6 bases). CDR3 length: 14 residues. Trimming pared 3 bases from V and 8 bases from J, leaving 14 bases between. CDR1 and CDR2 (germline): SGHTS, YDEGEE. CDR3 coding DNA: TGTGCCAGCAGCTCCAGGGGTTTAAACGAAAAACTGTTTTTT. It encodes CASSSRGLNEKLFF.

The V call is TRBV7-2, the J call TRBJ1-3; the D gene is possibly TRBD1 (6 bases). Trimming removed 1 base at V and 5 bases at J, with 9 bases between. Germline loops: CDR1 SGHTA, CDR2 FQGNSA. This CDR3 contains 14 residues. DNA for the CDR3: TGTGCCAGCAGCTTAGACAGGGAAAGAAACACCATATATTTT. The encoded protein is CASSLDRERNTIYF.

This chain connects TRBV19 to TRBJ2-3; unclear D gene. Germline V CDR1 and CDR2: LNHDA, SQIVND (reference sequence). Trimming left V 3 bases short and J 2 bases short, with 12 bases between. The CDR3 runs to 15 residues. The CDR3 protein is CASSMMRRTTDTQYF. CDR3 nucleotide sequence: TGTGCCAGTAGTATGATGAGACGGACCACAGATACGCAGTATTTT.

The chain has TRBV4-2 and TRBJ2-1; 10 bases fit TRBD2. The J segment lost 5 bases and the V segment lost 0 bases, leaving 13 bases of the junction unmatched. In germline, CDR1 is LGHNA, CDR2 YNFKEQ. This CDR3 region has 19 residues. The CDR3 DNA reads TGTGCCAGCAGCCAAGAGAGGCTAGCGGGGGACCTGAGAGACAATGAGCAGTTCTTC. It specifies CASSQERLAGDLRDNEQFF.

This chain links TRBV21-1 with TRBJ2-5; the DNA was not used to check the table's D call, TRBD2. TRBV21-1 corresponds to a pseudogene. This CDR3 is 14 amino acids long. The CDR3 DNA is TGTGCCAGCAGCAACCGGGAGTCGATGGAGACCCAGTACTTC. This sequence encodes CASSNRESMETQYF.

This clone was detected only a few times. The chain joins TRBV19 to TRBJ1-1; D is ambiguous. Trimming left V 3 bases short and J 2 bases short, with 10 bases between. Germline assignment: CDR1 LNHDA and CDR2 SQIVND (reference sequence). This CDR3 comprises 14 residues. The CDR3 protein is CASSMFDFNTEAFF. The DNA of the CDR3 is TGTGCCAGTAGTATGTTTGACTTTAACACTGAAGCTTTCTTT.

V usage is TRBV27 and J usage is TRBJ1-5; no clear D gene. CDR1 and CDR2 (germline): MNHEY, SMNVEV (reference sequence). The CDR3 has 15 residues. Trimming took off 5 bases at V and 2 bases at J, with 13 bases between the two ends. CDR3 residues: CASSLGILGNQPQHF. CDR3 DNA sequence: TGTGCCAGCAGTCTGGGGATCTTGGGCAATCAGCCCCAGCATTTT.

This clone was found a few times. V and J are TRBV7-3 and TRBJ1-2; D may be TRBD1 (5 bases). The CDR3 contains 13 residues. Germline CDR1 is SGHTA and CDR2 is FQGTGA. The V and J ends lost 5 bases and 5 bases respectively, with 12 bases between them. The DNA of the CDR3 is TGTGCCAGCAGCCCTCCGGGGCAATATGGCTACACCTTC. It codes for CASSPPGQYGYTF.

This sequence joins TRBV7-3 and TRBJ1-2; 8 bases agree with TRBD1. The trim removed 5 bases at V and 2 bases at J, leaving 4 bases unmatched. The germline gives CDR1 SGHTA, CDR2 FQGTGA. The CDR3 contains 14 residues. The CDR3 DNA reads as TGTGCCAGCAGCCTCGGACAGGGCAACTATGGCTACACCTTC. It yields the protein CASSLGQGNYGYTF.

The chain has TRBV27 and TRBJ1-5, with 7 bases that match TRBD1. Per the germline V gene, CDR1 is MNHEY and CDR2 is SMNVEV (reference sequence). This CDR3 region has 13 residues. Trimming removed 5 bases from V and 6 bases from J; junction bases left unmatched: 4. The chain's CDR3 is CASSRDSRQPQHF. In DNA, the CDR3 is TGTGCCAGCAGTCGGGACAGTCGTCAGCCCCAGCATTTT.

The chain couples TRBV25-1 to TRBJ2-5, with 10 bases aligning to TRBD1. The length of the CDR3 is 15 residues. V gave up 5 bases and J gave up 5 bases; unmatched junction bases: 8. The germline CDR1 and CDR2 sequences are MGHDK and SYGVNS. Here the CDR3 DNA reads TGTGCCAGCAGTTTGGGGACAGGGGCGAGTGAGACCCAGTACTTC. Its protein is CASSLGTGASETQYF. The full variable domain, completed using reference TRBV25-1 and TRBJ2-5, is EADIYQTPRYLVIGTGKKITLECSQTMGHDKMYWYQQDPGMELHLIHYSYGVNSTEKGDLSSESTVSRIRTEHFPLTLESARPSHTSQYLCASSLGTGASETQYFGPGTRLLVL.

V gene TRBV7-2 combines with J gene TRBJ1-2; 8 bases align to TRBD1. Germline lookup yields CDR1 SGHTA and CDR2 FQGNSA. J was trimmed by 8 bases and V by 5 bases; bases with no gene match: 7. This CDR3 is built from 13 residues. DNA of the CDR3: TGTGCCAGCAGCCCTCCAGGGGGCTGGGGCTACACCTTC. This sequence encodes CASSPPGGWGYTF.

The gene calls are TRBV28 and TRBJ1-2; tentatively, D is TRBD1 (5 bases). Germline V gene lookup returns CDR1 MDHEN and CDR2 SYDVKM. The CDR3 covers 14 residues. With 6 bases removed from V and 2 bases from J, the gap between germline ends came to 13 bases. The CDR3 loop reads CASRLGGDNYGYTF. In DNA, the CDR3 is TGTGCCAGCAGGTTGGGAGGGGACAACTATGGCTACACCTTC.

The table lists this clone with a count of one. The chain employs TRBV28 and TRBJ2-7; weak D call: TRBD1 (6 bases). CDR3 length: 14 amino acids. Trimming left V 5 bases short and J 5 bases short, with 16 bases between. Germline V gene sequence: CDR1 MDHEN, CDR2 SYDVKM. The CDR3 nucleotides read TGTGCCAGCAGTCGAATCCAGGGGAGCCACGAGCAGTACTTC. Translating it yields CASSRIQGSHEQYF.

The chain recombines TRBV9 with TRBJ1-4, with 7 bases fitting TRBD1. Trimming at V came to 5 bases and at J to 0 bases, leaving 4 bases not matched to a gene. The CDR3 totals 15 residues. The germline V gene has CDR1 SGDLS and CDR2 YYNGEE. CDR3 DNA sequence: TGTGCCAGCAGTTGGACAGGCGCAACTAATGAAAAACTGTTTTTT. Translation: CASSWTGATNEKLFF.

This sequence joins TRBV9 and TRBJ2-5; TRBD1 aligns across 8 bases. Germline trimming cut 4 bases from V and 2 bases from J; bases unmatched to any gene: 4. The V gene's germline CDR1 is SGDLS and CDR2 YYNGEE. CDR3 length: 14 residues. As DNA, the CDR3 is TGTGCCAGCAGCTTCGGACAGGGACAAGAGACCCAGTACTTC. As protein: CASSFGQGQETQYF.

The chain has TRBV5-1 and TRBJ2-3, with 15 bases fitting TRBD2. CDR1 is SGHRS, CDR2 YFSETQ, per germline. The CDR3 is made up of 17 amino acids. V lost 2 bases, J lost 10 bases, and 11 bases stayed unmatched. The CDR3 DNA is TGCGCCAGCAGCTTCGGGACTAGCGGGGGGAATGAAAGGGCGCAGTATTTT. Its translation is CASSFGTSGGNERAQYF.

In its sample, this clone was seen once. The CDR3 DNA follows: TGCGCCAGCAGCTTGGCGGGTGACACTAATGAAAAACTGTTTTTT. The encoded protein is CASSLAGDTNEKLFF. The V gene is TRBV5-1, the J gene TRBJ1-4; D remains ambiguous. Germline CDR1 and CDR2: SGHRS and YFSETQ. V lost 0 bases to trimming and J lost 2 bases, with 8 bases between them. The CDR3 is 15 residues long.

The genes are TRBV18 and TRBJ1-2, with a weak D call TRBD1 (6 bases). Trimming stripped 1 base from V and 3 bases from J, with 9 bases between. The CDR3 length is 14 residues. Germline V gene sequence: CDR1 KGHSH, CDR2 LQKENI. The CDR3 bases are TGTGCCAGCTCACCACGGAGGGGGGACTATGGCTACACCTTC. Protein: CASSPRRGDYGYTF.

This sequence joins TRBV9 and TRBJ1-1, with D possibly being TRBD1 (6 bases). V was shortened by 3 bases and J by 1 base, with 10 bases between the two germline ends. Germline V gene lookup returns CDR1 SGDLS and CDR2 YYNGEE. This CDR3 has 14 amino acids. CDR3 loop: CASSGGHANTEAFF. In DNA, the CDR3 is TGTGCCAGCAGCGGGGGACATGCGAACACTGAAGCTTTCTTT.

The gene calls are TRBV10-3 and TRBJ1-2; tentatively, D is TRBD1 (5 bases). Germline assignment: CDR1 ENHRY and CDR2 SYGVKD. V was trimmed by 6 bases and J by 1 base, leaving 12 bases between them. This CDR3 has 14 amino acids. Here the CDR3 reads CAIRPGALNYGYTF. The CDR3 nucleotides are TGTGCCATCAGACCCGGGGCCCTTAACTATGGCTACACCTTC.

V and J are TRBV19 and TRBJ1-4, with TRBD1 as a possible D gene (5 bases). V lost 4 bases and J 5 bases, leaving 14 bases between the germline ends. The germline CDR1 and CDR2 sequences are LNHDA and SQIVND (reference sequence). This CDR3 has 15 amino acids. The chain's CDR3 is CASSTDRLYNEKLFF. CDR3 coding DNA: TGTGCCAGTAGTACCGACAGATTGTACAATGAAAAACTGTTTTTT.

The rearrangement links TRBV19 to TRBJ2-1; D might be TRBD1 or TRBD2, each matching 6 bases. The germline V gene encodes CDR1 LNHDA and CDR2 SQIVND (reference sequence). V gave up 3 bases and J gave up 0 bases, with 12 bases separating them. The CDR3 covers 16 residues. The CDR3 DNA reads as TGTGCCAGTAGTATGGGGGCGGGGCCCTCCTACAATGAGCAGTTCTTC. This codes for CASSMGAGPSYNEQFF.

The chain is built from TRBV27 and TRBJ2-5; D is unresolved. The CDR3 extends over 12 amino acids. V gave up 1 base and J gave up 4 bases, with 4 bases separating them. Germline V CDR1 and CDR2: MNHEY, SMNVEV (reference sequence). The CDR3 protein is CASSLLGETQYF. The DNA for the CDR3 is TGTGCCAGCAGTTTATTAGGAGAGACCCAGTACTTC.

The V call is TRBV10-3, the J call TRBJ2-5; 7 nucleotides agree with TRBD2. The CDR3 contains 14 residues. Germline loops: CDR1 ENHRY, CDR2 SYGVKD. The J segment lost 3 bases and the V segment lost 11 bases, leaving 12 bases of the junction unmatched. Here the CDR3 reads CAASRGGGEETQYF. CDR3 nucleotide sequence: TGTGCCGCCTCAAGGGGCGGGGGAGAAGAGACCCAGTACTTC.